This T cell receptor beta chain emerged from a study of shared clonotypes between healthy human individuals. Looking at the study overall: A few men and a couple of women, aged 18 to 49, were donors.

The CDR3 has 14 amino acids. Germline V gene data show CDR1 as SEHNR and CDR2 as FQNEAQ (reference sequence). Trimming left V 5 bases short and J 1 base short, with 11 bases between. Assay used: immunoSEQ multiplex PCR; TCRdb lists only in-frame clones, some missing. Of about 2.1 million clones in the sample, approximately 94% were seen once. Naive CD8 cells lacked CD45RO and underwent positive selection for CCR7, leaving out terminally differentiated effector memory CD45RA+ cells. The sample comprised naive CD8+ T cells from PBMCs. This TCR derives from a man between 18 and 29 years old in good health. Some clones in this sample may be carry-over from other donors' samples. The V gene is TRBV7-9, the J gene TRBJ1-1; D not resolved. The CDR3: CASSPALGNTEAFF. CDR3 DNA sequence: TGTGCCAGCAGCCCCGCCCTGGGGAACACTGAAGCTTTCTTT.